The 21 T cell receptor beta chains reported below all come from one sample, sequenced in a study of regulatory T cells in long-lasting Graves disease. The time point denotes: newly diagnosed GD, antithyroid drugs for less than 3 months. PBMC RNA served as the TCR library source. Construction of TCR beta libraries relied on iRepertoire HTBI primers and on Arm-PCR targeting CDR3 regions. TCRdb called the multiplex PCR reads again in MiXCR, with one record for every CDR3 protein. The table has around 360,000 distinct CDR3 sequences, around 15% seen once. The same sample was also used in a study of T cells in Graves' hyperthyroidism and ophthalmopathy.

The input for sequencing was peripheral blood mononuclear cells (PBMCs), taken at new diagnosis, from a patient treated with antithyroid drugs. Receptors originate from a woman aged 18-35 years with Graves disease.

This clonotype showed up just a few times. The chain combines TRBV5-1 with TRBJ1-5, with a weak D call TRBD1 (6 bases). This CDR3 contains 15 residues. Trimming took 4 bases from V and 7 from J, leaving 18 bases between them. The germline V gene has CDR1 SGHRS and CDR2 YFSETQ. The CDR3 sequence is CASSPEGGPGQPQHF. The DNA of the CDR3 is TGCGCCAGCAGCCCCGAGGGGGGCCCGGGGCAGCCCCAGCATTTT.

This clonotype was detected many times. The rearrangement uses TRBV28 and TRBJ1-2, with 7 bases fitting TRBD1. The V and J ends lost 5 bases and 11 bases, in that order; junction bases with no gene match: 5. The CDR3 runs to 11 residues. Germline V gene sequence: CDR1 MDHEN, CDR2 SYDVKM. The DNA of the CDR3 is TGTGCCAGCAGTGAGGCAGGGGGTTACACCTTC. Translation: CASSEAGGYTF.

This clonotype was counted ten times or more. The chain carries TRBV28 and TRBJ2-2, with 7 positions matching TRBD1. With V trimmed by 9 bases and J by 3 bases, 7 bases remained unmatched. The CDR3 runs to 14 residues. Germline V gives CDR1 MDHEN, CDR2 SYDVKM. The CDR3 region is CASLGQPHTGELFF. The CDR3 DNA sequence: TGTGCCAGTTTGGGACAGCCACACACCGGGGAGCTGTTTTTT.

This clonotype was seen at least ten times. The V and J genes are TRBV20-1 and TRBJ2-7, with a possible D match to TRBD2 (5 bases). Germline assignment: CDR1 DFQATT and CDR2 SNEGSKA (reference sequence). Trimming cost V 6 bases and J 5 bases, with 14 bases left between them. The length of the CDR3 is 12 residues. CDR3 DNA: TGCAGTGCCATGGACTTAACCGACGAGCAGTACTTC. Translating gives CSAMDLTDEQYF.

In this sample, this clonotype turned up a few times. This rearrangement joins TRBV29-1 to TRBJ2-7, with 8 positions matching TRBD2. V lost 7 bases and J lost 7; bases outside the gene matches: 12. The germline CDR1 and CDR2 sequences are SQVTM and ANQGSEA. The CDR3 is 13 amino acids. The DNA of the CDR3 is TGCAGCGCCACCGGCGGGGGGTCGGGAGAGCAGTACTTC. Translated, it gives CSATGGGSGEQYF.

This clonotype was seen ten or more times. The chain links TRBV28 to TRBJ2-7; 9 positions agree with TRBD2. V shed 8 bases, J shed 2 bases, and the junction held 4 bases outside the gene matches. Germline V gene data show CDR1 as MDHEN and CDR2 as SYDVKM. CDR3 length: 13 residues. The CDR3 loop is CASASGDTYEQYF. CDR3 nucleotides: TGTGCCAGCGCTAGCGGGGATACCTACGAGCAGTACTTC.

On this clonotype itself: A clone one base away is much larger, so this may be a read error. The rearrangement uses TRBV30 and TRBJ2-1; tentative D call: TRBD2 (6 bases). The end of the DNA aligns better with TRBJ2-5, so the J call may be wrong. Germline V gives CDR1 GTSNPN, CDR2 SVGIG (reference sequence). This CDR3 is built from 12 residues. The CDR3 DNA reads TGTGCCTGGAGGGAGGGGCCAGAGACCCAGTACTTC. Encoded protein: CAWREGPETQYF.

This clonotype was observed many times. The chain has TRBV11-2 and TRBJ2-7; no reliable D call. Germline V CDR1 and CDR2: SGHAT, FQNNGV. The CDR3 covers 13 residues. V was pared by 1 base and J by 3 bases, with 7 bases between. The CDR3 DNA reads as TGTGCCAGCAGCTTAGGGGTCTTCTACGAGCAGTACTTC. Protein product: CASSLGVFYEQYF.

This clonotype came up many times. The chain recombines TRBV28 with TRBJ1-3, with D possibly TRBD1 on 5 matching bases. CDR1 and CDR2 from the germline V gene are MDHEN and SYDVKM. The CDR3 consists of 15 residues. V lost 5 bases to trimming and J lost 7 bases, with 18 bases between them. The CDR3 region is CASSPLLDRGNTIYF. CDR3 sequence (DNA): TGTGCCAGCAGTCCCCTCCTCGATCGGGGGAACACCATATATTTT.

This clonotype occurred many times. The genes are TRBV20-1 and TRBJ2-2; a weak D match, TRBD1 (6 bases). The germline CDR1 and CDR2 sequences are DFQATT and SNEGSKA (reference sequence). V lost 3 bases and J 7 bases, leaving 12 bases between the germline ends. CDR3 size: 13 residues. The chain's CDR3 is CSASGQGYGELFF. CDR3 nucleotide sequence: TGCAGTGCTAGTGGGCAGGGGTACGGGGAGCTGTTTTTT.

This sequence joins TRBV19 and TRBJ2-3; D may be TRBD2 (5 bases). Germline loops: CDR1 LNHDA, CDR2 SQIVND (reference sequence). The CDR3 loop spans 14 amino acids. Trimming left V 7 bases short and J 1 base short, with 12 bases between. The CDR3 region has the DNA TGTGCCAGTACCGAGCTGGGAGGCACAGATACGCAGTATTTT. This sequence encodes CASTELGGTDTQYF.

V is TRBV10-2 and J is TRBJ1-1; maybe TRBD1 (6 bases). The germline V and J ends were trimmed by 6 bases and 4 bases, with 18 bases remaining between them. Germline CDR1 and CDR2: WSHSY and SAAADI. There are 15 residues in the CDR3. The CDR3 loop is CASRQNRVSATEAFF. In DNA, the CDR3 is TGCGCCAGCAGGCAGAACAGGGTTTCGGCCACTGAAGCTTTCTTT.

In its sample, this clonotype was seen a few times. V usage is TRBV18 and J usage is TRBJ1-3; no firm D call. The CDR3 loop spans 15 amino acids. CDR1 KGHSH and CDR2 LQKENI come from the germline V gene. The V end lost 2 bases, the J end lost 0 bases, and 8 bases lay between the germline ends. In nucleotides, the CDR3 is TGTGCCAGCTCACCAGGGGTCAACTCTGGAAACACCATATATTTT. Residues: CASSPGVNSGNTIYF. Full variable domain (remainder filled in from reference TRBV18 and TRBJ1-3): NAGVMQNPRHLVRRRGQEARLRCSPMKGHSHVYWYRQLPEEGLKFMVYLQKENIIDESGMPKERFSAEFPKEGPSILRIQQVVRGDSAAYFCASSPGVNSGNTIYFGEGSWLTVV.

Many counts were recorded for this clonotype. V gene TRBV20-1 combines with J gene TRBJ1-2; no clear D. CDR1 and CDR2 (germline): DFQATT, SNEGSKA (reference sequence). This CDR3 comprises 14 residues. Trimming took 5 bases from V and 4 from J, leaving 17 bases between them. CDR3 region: CSASRPREAYGYTF. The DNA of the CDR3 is TGCAGTGCTTCCCGACCGCGGGAGGCCTATGGCTACACCTTC.

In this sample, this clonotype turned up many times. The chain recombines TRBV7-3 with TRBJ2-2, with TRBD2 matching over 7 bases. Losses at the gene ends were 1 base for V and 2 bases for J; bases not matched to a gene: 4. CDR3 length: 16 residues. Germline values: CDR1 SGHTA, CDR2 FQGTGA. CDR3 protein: CASSLKASGNTGELFF. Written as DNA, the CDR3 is TGTGCCAGCAGCTTAAAGGCTAGCGGTAACACCGGGGAGCTGTTTTTT.

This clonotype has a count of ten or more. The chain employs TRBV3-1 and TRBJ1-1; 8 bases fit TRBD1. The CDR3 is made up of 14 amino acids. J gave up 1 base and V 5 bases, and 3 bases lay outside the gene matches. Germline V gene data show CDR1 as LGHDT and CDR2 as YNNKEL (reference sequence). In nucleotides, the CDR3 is TGTGCCAGCAGCGTAGGGACAGGGAACACTGAAGCTTTCTTT. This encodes CASSVGTGNTEAFF.

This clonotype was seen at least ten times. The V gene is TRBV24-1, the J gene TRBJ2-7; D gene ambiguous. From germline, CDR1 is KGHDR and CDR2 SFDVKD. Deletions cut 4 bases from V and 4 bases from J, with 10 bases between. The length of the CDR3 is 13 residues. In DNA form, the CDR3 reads TGTGCCACCAGTGAATCGGGCCGGTACGAGCAGTACTTC. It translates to CATSESGRYEQYF.

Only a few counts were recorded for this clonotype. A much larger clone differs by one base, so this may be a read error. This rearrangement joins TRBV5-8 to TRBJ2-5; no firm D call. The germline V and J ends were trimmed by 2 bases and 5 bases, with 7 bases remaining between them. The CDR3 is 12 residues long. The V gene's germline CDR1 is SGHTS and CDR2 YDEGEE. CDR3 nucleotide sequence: TGTGCCAGCAGCTTTTGGCGGGAGACCCAGTACTTC. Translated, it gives CASSFWRETQYF.

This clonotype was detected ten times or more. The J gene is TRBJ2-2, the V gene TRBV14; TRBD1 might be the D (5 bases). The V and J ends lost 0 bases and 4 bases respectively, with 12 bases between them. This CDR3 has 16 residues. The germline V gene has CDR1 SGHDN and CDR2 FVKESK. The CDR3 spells CASSQDLGLGTGELFF. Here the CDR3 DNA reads TGTGCCAGCAGCCAAGATTTGGGGCTGGGCACCGGGGAGCTGTTTTTT. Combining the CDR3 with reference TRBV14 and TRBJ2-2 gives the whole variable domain EAGVTQFPSHSVIEKGQTVTLRCDPISGHDNLYWYRRVMGKEIKFLLHFVKESKQDESGMPNNRFLAERTGGTYSTLKVQPAELEDSGVYFCASSQDLGLGTGELFFGEGSRLTVL.

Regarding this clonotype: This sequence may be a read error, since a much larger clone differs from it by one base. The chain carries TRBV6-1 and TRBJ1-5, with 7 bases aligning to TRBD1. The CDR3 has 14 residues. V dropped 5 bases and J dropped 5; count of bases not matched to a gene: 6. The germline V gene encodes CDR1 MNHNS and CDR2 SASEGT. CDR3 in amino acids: CASSPGQLDQPQHF. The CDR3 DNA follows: TGTGCCAGCAGTCCGGGACAGCTAGATCAGCCCCAGCATTTT.

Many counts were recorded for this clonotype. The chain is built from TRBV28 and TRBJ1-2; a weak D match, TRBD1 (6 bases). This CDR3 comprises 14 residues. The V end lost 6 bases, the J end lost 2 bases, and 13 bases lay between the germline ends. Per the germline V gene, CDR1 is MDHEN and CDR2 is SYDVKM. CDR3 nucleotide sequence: TGTGCCAGCAGGCCAGGACAGTTCAACTATGGCTACACCTTC. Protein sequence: CASRPGQFNYGYTF.